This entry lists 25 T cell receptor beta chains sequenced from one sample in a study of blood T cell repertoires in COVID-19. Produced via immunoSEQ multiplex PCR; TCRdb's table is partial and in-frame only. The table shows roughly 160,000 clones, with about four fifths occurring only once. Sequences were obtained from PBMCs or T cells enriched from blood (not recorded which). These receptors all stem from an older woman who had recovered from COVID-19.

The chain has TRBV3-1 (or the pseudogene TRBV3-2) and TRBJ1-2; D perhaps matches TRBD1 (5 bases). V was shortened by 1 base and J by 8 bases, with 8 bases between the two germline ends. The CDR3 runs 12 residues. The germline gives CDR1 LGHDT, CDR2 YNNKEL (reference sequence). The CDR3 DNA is TGTGCCAGCAGCCAAGCCAGGGCCGGCTACACCTTC. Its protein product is CASSQARAGYTF.

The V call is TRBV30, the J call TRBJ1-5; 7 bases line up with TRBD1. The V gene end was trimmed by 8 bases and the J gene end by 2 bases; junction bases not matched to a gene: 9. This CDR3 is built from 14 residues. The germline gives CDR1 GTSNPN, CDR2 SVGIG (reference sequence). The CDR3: CAGTTGVGNQPQHF. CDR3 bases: TGTGCCGGTACAACAGGGGTGGGCAATCAGCCCCAGCATTTT. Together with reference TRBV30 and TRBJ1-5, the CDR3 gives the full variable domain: SQTIHQWPATLVQPVGSPLSLECTVEGTSNPNLYWYRQAAGRGLQLLFYSVGIGQISSEVPQNLSASRPQDRQFILSSKKLLLSDSGFYLCAGTTGVGNQPQHFGDGTRLSIL.

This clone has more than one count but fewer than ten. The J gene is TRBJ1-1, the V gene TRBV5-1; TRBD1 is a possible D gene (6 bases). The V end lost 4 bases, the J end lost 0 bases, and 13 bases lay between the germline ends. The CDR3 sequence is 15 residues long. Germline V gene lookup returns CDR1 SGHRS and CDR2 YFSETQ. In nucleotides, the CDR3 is TGCGCCAGCAGCCCAAACCGACAGGTGAACACTGAAGCTTTCTTT. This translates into CASSPNRQVNTEAFF.

The CDR3 DNA sequence: TGTGCCAGCAGTCCATCGACAGGGAGAGGTTTCGGGGAAAAACTGTTTTTT. Translating gives CASSPSTGRGFGEKLFF. The chain has TRBV6-6 and TRBJ1-4, with 7 bases that match TRBD1. The CDR3 contains 17 residues. Germline V CDR1 and CDR2: MNHNY, SVGAGI (reference sequence). V lost 5 bases to trimming and J lost 8 bases; unmatched junction nucleotides: 17.

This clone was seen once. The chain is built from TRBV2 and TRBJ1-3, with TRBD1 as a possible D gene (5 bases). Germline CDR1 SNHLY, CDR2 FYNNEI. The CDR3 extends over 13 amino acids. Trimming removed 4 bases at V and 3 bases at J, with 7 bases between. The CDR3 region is CASSVTDGNTIYF. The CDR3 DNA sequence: TGTGCCAGCAGTGTGACAGATGGAAACACCATATATTTT.

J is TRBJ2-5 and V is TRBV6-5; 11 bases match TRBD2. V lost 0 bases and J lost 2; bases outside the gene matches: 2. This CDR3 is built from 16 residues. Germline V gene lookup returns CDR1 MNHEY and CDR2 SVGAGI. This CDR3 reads CASSYSASGGQETQYF. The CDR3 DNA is TGTGCCAGCAGTTACTCGGCTAGCGGGGGGCAAGAGACCCAGTACTTC.

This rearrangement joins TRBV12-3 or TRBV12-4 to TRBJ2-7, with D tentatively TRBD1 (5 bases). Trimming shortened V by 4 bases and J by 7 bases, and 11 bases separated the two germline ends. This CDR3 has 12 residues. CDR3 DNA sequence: TGTGCCAGCAGTTCCACAGGTGGAGAGCAGTACTTC. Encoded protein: CASSSTGGEQYF.

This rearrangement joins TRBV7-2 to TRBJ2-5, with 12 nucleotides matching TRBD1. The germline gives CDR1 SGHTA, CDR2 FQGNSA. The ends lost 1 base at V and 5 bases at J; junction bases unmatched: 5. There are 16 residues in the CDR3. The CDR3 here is CASSLVGTGGTETQYF. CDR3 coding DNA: TGTGCCAGCAGCTTAGTAGGGACAGGGGGCACCGAGACCCAGTACTTC.

CDR3 residues: CASSEGSGNKAFF. The CDR3 DNA reads as TGTGCCAGCAGTGAAGGGTCGGGGAATAAGGCTTTCTTT. The V gene is TRBV6-4, the J gene TRBJ1-1, with no clear D. There are 13 residues in the CDR3. The V gene lost 3 bases and the J gene lost 11 bases, with 16 bases spanning the gap. Germline assignment: CDR1 MRHNA and CDR2 SNTAGT.

The CDR3 spells CASSSDRYYGYTF. As DNA, the CDR3 is TGCGCCAGCAGCTCGGACAGGTACTATGGCTACACCTTC. This chain uses TRBV5-1 with TRBJ1-2, with 7 nucleotides matching TRBD1. This CDR3 is built from 13 residues. Germline trimming cut 3 bases from V and 3 bases from J; bases unmatched to any gene: 2. Germline V CDR1 and CDR2: SGHRS, YFSETQ.

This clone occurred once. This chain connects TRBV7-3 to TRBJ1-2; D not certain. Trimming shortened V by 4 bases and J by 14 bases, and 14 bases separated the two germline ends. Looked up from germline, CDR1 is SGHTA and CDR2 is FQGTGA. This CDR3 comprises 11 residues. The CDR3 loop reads CASSSGLHQTF. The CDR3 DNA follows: TGTGCCAGCAGCTCCGGACTACATCAAACCTTC.

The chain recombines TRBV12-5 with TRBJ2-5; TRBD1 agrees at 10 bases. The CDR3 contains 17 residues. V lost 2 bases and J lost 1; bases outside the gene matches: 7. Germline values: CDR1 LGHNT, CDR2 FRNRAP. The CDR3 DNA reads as TGTGCTAGTGGTTTGTTACGGACAGGGGGAGGCCAAGAGACCCAGTACTTC. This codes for CASGLLRTGGGQETQYF.

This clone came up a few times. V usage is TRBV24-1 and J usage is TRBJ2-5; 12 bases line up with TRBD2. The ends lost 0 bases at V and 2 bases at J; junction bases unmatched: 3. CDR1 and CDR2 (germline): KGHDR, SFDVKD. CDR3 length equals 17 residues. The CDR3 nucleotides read TGTGCCACCAGTGATTTGACCCTAGCGGGGGGGCAAGAGACCCAGTACTTC. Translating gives CATSDLTLAGGQETQYF.

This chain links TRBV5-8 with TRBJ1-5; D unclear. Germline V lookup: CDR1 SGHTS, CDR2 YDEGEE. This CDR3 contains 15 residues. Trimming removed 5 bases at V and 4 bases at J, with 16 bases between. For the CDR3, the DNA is TGTGCCAGCAGGCCCTGGGCAGGCGGGAATCAGCCCCAGCATTTT. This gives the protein CASRPWAGGNQPQHF.

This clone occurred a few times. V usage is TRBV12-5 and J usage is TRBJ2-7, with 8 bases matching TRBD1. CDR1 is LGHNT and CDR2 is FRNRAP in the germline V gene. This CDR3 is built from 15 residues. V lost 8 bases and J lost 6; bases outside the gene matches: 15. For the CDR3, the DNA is TGTGCTAGTACTATAGATCTGGACAGGGAAGGCGAGCAGTACTTC. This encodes CASTIDLDREGEQYF.

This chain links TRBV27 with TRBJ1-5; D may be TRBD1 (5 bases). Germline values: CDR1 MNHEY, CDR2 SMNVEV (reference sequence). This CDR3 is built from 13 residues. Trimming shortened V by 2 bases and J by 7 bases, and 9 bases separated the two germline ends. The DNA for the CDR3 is TGTGCCAGCAGTTTAAGGGGTAGGCAGCCCCAGCATTTT. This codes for CASSLRGRQPQHF.

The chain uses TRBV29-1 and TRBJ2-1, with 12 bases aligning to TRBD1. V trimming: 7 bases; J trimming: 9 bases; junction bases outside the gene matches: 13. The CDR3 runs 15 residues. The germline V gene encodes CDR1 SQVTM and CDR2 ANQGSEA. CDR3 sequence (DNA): TGCAGCGCCGGGAAGGGACAGGGGGCGAGGGGTGAGCAGTTCTTC. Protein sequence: CSAGKGQGARGEQFF.

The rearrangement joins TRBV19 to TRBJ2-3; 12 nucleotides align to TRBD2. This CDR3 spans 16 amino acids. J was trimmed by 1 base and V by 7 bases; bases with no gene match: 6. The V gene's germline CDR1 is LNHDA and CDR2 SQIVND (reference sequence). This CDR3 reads CASTPRLAGGTDTQYF. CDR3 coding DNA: TGTGCCAGTACCCCGCGACTAGCGGGGGGCACAGATACGCAGTATTTT.

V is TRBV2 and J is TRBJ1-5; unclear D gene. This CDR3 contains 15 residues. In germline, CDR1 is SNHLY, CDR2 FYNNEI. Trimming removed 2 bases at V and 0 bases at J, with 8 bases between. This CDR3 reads CASSEYDNSNQPQHF. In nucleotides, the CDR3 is TGTGCCAGCAGTGAATACGACAATAGCAATCAGCCCCAGCATTTT. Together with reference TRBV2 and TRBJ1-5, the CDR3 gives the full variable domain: EPEVTQTPSHQVTQMGQEVILRCVPISNHLYFYWYRQILGQKVEFLVSFYNNEISEKSEIFDDQFSVERPDGSNFTLKIRSTKLEDSAMYFCASSEYDNSNQPQHFGDGTRLSIL.

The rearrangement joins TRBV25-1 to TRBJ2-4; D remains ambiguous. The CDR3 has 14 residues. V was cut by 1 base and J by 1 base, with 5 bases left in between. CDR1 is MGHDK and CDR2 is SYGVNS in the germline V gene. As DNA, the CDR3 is TGTGCCAGCAGTGAATCAGGTGCCAAAAACATTCAGTACTTC. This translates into CASSESGAKNIQYF.

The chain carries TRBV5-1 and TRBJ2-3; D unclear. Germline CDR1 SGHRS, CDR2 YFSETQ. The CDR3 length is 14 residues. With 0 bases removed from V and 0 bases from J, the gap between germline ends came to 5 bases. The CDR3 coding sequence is TGCGCCAGCAGCTTGGAGAGGAGCACAGATACGCAGTATTTT. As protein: CASSLERSTDTQYF.

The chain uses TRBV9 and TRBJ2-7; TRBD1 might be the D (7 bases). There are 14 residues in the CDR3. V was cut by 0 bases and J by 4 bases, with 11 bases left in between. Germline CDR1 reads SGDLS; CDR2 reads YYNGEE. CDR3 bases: TGTGCCAGCAGCGTAGGCAGGGGGACTTACGAGCAGTACTTC. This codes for CASSVGRGTYEQYF.

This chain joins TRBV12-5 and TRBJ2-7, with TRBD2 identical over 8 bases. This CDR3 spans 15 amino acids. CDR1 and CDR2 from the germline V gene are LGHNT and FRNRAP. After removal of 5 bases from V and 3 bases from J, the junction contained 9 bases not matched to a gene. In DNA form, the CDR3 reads TGTGCTAGTGGTCCCCCGGGAGGGGGTATCTACGAGCAGTACTTC. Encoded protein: CASGPPGGGIYEQYF.

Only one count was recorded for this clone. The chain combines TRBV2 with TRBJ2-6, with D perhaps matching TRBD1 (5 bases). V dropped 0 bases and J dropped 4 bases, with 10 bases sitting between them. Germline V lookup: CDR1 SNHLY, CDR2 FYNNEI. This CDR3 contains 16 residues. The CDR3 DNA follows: TGTGCCAGCAGTGAAGCGCAGGGTACCGGGGCCAACGTCCTGACTTTC. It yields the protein CASSEAQGTGANVLTF.

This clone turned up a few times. The CDR3, as DNA: TGTGCCAGCAGCCAGGCACAGGACAGCGATAATTCACCCCTCCACTTT. Amino acids: CASSQAQDSDNSPLHF. V is TRBV4-2 and J is TRBJ1-6; tentatively, D is TRBD1 (6 bases). Trimming removed 3 bases from V and 5 bases from J, with 14 bases in between. The CDR3 contains 16 residues. The germline V gene has CDR1 LGHNA and CDR2 YNFKEQ.